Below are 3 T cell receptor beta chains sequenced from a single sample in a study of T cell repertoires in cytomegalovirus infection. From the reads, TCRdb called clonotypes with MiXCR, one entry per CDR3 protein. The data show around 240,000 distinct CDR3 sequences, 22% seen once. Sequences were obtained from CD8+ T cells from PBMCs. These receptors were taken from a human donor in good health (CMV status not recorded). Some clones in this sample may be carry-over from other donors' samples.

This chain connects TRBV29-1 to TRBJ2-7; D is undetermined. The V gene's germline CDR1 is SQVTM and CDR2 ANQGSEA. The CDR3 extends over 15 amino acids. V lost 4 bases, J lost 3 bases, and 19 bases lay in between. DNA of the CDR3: TGCAGCGTTGGACTTTTCCCCACCAGTAGCTACGAGCAGTACTTC. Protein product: CSVGLFPTSSYEQYF.

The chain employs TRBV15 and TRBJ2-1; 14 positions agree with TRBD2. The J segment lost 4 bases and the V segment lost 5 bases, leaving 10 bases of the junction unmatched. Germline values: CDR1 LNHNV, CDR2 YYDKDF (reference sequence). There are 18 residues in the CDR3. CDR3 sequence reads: CATSGLGTSGGLYNEQFF. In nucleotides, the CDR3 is TGTGCCACCAGCGGCCTAGGGACTAGCGGGGGACTGTACAATGAGCAGTTCTTC.

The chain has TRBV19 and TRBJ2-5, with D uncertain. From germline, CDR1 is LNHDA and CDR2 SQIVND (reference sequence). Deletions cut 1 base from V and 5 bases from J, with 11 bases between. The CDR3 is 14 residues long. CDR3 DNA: TGTGCCAGTAGTATAGTAGGGTTTGACGAGACCCAGTACTTC. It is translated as CASSIVGFDETQYF.